One and the same sample provided the 16 T cell receptor beta chains below, sequenced in a study of early T cells in non-severe SARS-CoV-2 infection. TCRdb analysed the 5' RACE reads with MiXCR anew, one entry per CDR3 protein. The table shows tens of thousands of distinct CDR3 sequences, with 4.5% to 7.5% occurring only once. Sequenced: whole blood. The receptors derive from an adult who was a healthcare worker with PCR-confirmed SARS-CoV-2 infection or an uninfected control (not recorded which).

This clonotype was recorded a few times. This chain connects TRBV6-7 to TRBJ1-6, with D uncertain. TRBV6-7 is an ORF, with its function uncertain. Between the trimmed V and J ends, which lost 7 bases and 7 bases, there was a span of 17 bases. This CDR3 is 15 amino acids long. CDR3 loop: CASNAGLRSNSPLHF. CDR3 DNA sequence: TGTGCCAGCAACGCCGGTTTGAGGAGCAATTCACCCCTCCACTTT.

This clonotype was counted many times. In DNA form, the CDR3 reads TGCAGTGCTAGAGTTGGCAGTTTTTCCCGAGAGACCCAGTACTTC. This sequence encodes CSARVGSFSRETQYF. This chain joins TRBV20-1 and TRBJ2-5, with no clear D. V lost 1 base and J lost 4, with 16 bases in between. Germline V lookup: CDR1 DFQATT, CDR2 SNEGSKA (reference sequence). CDR3 length: 15 amino acids.

This clonotype ranks as medium-sized. The genes are TRBV6-1 and TRBJ2-1; 7 bases are a match to TRBD1. J was trimmed by 4 bases and V by 11 bases; bases with no gene match: 8. The CDR3 loop spans 13 amino acids. Germline CDR1 reads MNHNS; CDR2 reads SASEGT. The CDR3 loop reads CAGADREYNEQFF. The CDR3 DNA reads TGTGCCGGGGCAGACAGGGAGTACAATGAGCAGTTCTTC.

This clonotype is labeled medium-sized. The chain couples TRBV29-1 to TRBJ2-5, with TRBD2 as a possible D gene (6 bases). The V end lost 0 bases, the J end lost 5 bases, and 10 bases lay between the germline ends. The length of the CDR3 is 13 residues. Germline lookup yields CDR1 SQVTM and CDR2 ANQGSEA. This CDR3 reads CSVEDKAGETQYF. The DNA of the CDR3 is TGCAGCGTTGAAGATAAGGCGGGGGAGACCCAGTACTTC.

This clonotype was counted at least ten times. The rearrangement joins TRBV25-1 to TRBJ2-5, with a weak D call TRBD2 (5 bases). CDR1 and CDR2 (germline): MGHDK, SYGVNS. The CDR3 has 16 amino acids. V lost 2 bases and J lost 4, with 17 bases in between. DNA for the CDR3: TGTGCCAGCAGTGAACCCCGGGATTCCTGGTTAGAGACCCAGTACTTC. This encodes CASSEPRDSWLETQYF. The full variable domain, its missing parts supplied by reference TRBV25-1 and TRBJ2-5, is EADIYQTPRYLVIGTGKKITLECSQTMGHDKMYWYQQDPGMELHLIHYSYGVNSTEKGDLSSESTVSRIRTEHFPLTLESARPSHTSQYLCASSEPRDSWLETQYFGPGTRLLVL.

A few counts support this clonotype. Written as DNA, the CDR3 is TGCGCCAGCAGTGTGCAGAAGATGAACACTGAAGCTTTCTTT. Its translation is CASSVQKMNTEAFF. This rearrangement joins TRBV10-2 to TRBJ1-1; D unclear. CDR1 is WSHSY and CDR2 is SAAADI in the germline V gene. The CDR3 is 14 amino acids. V lost 4 bases and J 0 bases, leaving 9 bases between the germline ends.

This clonotype has a count of ten or more. The chain couples TRBV27 to TRBJ1-1, with 7 bases fitting TRBD1. V shed 5 bases, J shed 3 bases, and the junction held 6 bases outside the gene matches. From germline, CDR1 is MNHEY and CDR2 SMNVEV (reference sequence). This CDR3 has 14 amino acids. CDR3 coding DNA: TGTGCCAGCAGTCCGGAGACAGGGCACACTGAAGCTTTCTTT. It specifies CASSPETGHTEAFF.

This clonotype was picked up many times. V is TRBV24-1 and J is TRBJ2-1; TRBD2 is a possible D gene (6 bases). The CDR3 contains 16 residues. CDR1 is KGHDR and CDR2 is SFDVKD in the germline V gene. V was shortened by 3 bases and J by 7 bases, with 18 bases between the two germline ends. The CDR3 sequence: CATSDVGGPPGNEQFF. Here the CDR3 DNA reads TGTGCCACCAGTGATGTGGGGGGTCCTCCGGGAAATGAGCAGTTCTTC.

In its sample, this clonotype was seen many times. The J gene is TRBJ1-2, the V gene TRBV6-6, with TRBD1 matching over 11 bases. The V and J ends lost 6 bases and 8 bases, in that order; junction bases with no gene match: 5. The CDR3 contains 13 residues. Germline CDR1 reads MNHNY; CDR2 reads SVGAGI (reference sequence). CDR3 bases: TGTGCCAGCAGATCCGGGACAGGGGGAGGCTACACCTTC. The encoded protein is CASRSGTGGGYTF.

This clonotype was recorded at least ten times. In DNA form, the CDR3 reads TGTGCCATCTCTGGGGAGGGGGGCACAGATACGCAGTATTTT. Its translation: CAISGEGGTDTQYF. This chain connects TRBV10-3 to TRBJ2-3; a possible D gene is TRBD2 (7 bases). The CDR3 spans 14 residues. CDR1 is ENHRY, CDR2 SYGVKD, per germline. Between the trimmed V and J ends, which lost 8 bases and 1 base, there was a span of 13 bases.

This clonotype was observed at least ten times. The rearrangement joins TRBV20-1 to TRBJ2-1; 13 bases map to TRBD2. V was clipped by 5 bases and J by 7 bases; unmatched bases: 5. The CDR3 contains 14 residues. From germline, CDR1 is DFQATT and CDR2 SNEGSKA (reference sequence). CDR3 region: CSAWTSGSKNEQFF. CDR3 in DNA: TGCAGTGCTTGGACTAGCGGGAGCAAGAATGAGCAGTTCTTC.

This clonotype was seen ten or more times. This sequence joins TRBV20-1 and TRBJ2-1; 7 bases fit TRBD2. V lost 1 base, J lost 11 bases, and 5 bases stayed unmatched. Per the germline V gene, CDR1 is DFQATT and CDR2 is SNEGSKA (reference sequence). The CDR3 is made up of 12 amino acids. CDR3 in DNA: TGCAGTGCTAGAGGGGAGCGGGGTAAGCAGTTCTTC. This codes for CSARGERGKQFF.

This clonotype was counted between two and nine times. The V gene is TRBV24-1, the J gene TRBJ2-1, with 8 bases identical to TRBD1. The CDR3 sequence is 11 residues long. With 8 bases clipped from V and 9 bases from J, the junction kept 2 bases outside the gene matches. Germline V gene lookup returns CDR1 KGHDR and CDR2 SFDVKD. The CDR3 coding sequence is TGTGCCACCACTGACAGGGGTGAGCAGTTCTTC. The encoded protein is CATTDRGEQFF.

This clonotype showed up many times. This chain links TRBV27 with TRBJ1-5, with 7 bases that match TRBD1. The CDR3 spans 14 residues. After removal of 6 bases from V and 1 base from J, the junction contained 3 bases not matched to a gene. Germline CDR1 is MNHEY and CDR2 is SMNVEV (reference sequence). The chain's CDR3 is CASRIRGSNQPQHF. DNA of the CDR3: TGTGCCAGCAGAATCAGGGGGAGCAATCAGCCCCAGCATTTT.

The sample holds many counts of this clonotype. The rearrangement joins TRBV19 to TRBJ1-1; D not resolved. Looked up from germline, CDR1 is LNHDA and CDR2 is SQIVND (reference sequence). There are 11 residues in the CDR3. V was clipped by 3 bases and J by 9 bases, with 8 bases between them. DNA of the CDR3: TGTGCCAGTAGTATCGGCTCGAAAGCTTTCTTT. As protein: CASSIGSKAFF.

This clonotype has only a few counts. The chain has TRBV19 and TRBJ2-3; D not resolved. Germline loops: CDR1 LNHDA, CDR2 SQIVND (reference sequence). The V gene lost 9 bases and the J gene lost 4 bases, with 14 bases spanning the gap. The CDR3 consists of 13 residues. The CDR3 DNA reads as TGTGCCAGCTGGGGATCGGTTGCAGATACGCAGTATTTT. Amino acids: CASWGSVADTQYF.